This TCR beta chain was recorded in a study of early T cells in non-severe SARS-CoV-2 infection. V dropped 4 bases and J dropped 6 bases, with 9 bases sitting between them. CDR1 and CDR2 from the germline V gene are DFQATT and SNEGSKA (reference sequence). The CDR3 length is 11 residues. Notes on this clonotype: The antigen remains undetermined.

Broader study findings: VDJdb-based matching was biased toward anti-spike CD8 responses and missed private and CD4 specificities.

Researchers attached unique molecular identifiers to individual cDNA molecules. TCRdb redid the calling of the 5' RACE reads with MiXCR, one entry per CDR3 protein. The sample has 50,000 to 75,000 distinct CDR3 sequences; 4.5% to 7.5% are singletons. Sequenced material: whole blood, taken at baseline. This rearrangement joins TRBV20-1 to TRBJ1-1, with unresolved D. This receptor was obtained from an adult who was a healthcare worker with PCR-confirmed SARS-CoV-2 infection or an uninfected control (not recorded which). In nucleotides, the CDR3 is TGCAGTGCTAAAAGTAGGGCTGAAGCTTTCTTT. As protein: CSAKSRAEAFF.